The 4 T cell receptor beta chains below come from one sample, sequenced in a study of blood T cells in healthy people across ages. A second roughly 6 to 11 cycle PCR used barcoded and J-beta primers. TCRdb fed the 5' RACE reads into MiXCR, producing one record per CDR3 protein. The sample shows approximately 800,000 distinct CDR3 sequences, 46% of them seen only once. The sample consisted of blood. All receptors derive from a man of 80 years or more in good health.

This clonotype occurred once. The chain combines TRBV27 with TRBJ2-4; D gene uncertain. Judging by the DNA end, TRBJ2-7 fits better; the J call may be wrong. The CDR3 spans 13 residues. In germline, CDR1 is MNHEY, CDR2 SMNVEV (reference sequence). CDR3 protein: CASSFGATYEQYF. The CDR3 DNA reads TGTGCCAGCAGTTTCGGTGCGACTTACGAGCAGTACTTC.

The CDR3 coding sequence is TGTGCCAGCAGTTACCGGAGCGAAGCTTTCTTT. Amino acids: CASSYRSEAFF. The chain carries TRBV6-6 and TRBJ1-1; D remains ambiguous. CDR1 is MNHNY, CDR2 SVGAGI, per germline (reference sequence). This CDR3 has 11 residues. V lost 2 bases to trimming and J lost 8 bases, with 6 bases between them.

This clonotype was seen a few times. CDR3: CASSLELDNEQFF. The CDR3 DNA follows: TGTGCCAGCAGCTTAGAGTTGGACAATGAGCAGTTCTTC. V gene TRBV11-3 combines with J gene TRBJ2-1, with unresolved D. The CDR3 spans 13 residues. Trimming left V 0 bases short and J 5 bases short, with 5 bases between. Germline CDR1 is SGHNT and CDR2 is YENEEA.

The chain has TRBV19 and TRBJ1-4, with TRBD1 matching 7 bases. The germline gives CDR1 LNHDA, CDR2 SQIVND (reference sequence). The length of the CDR3 is 13 residues. V trimming: 7 bases; J trimming: 5 bases; junction bases outside the gene matches: 4. The chain's CDR3 is CASNLRGNEKLFF. The CDR3 nucleotides are TGTGCCAGTAACCTCAGGGGGAATGAAAAACTGTTTTTT.